This paragraph covers one T cell receptor (beta chain) sequence. This sample was included in a study of shared clonotypes between healthy human individuals. Germline V CDR1 and CDR2: SGHNT, YENEEA. The V segment lost 5 bases and the J segment 0 bases; nucleotides outside the gene matches: 3. The CDR3 spans 15 residues. Profiled with immunoSEQ multiplex PCR; TCRdb holds only in-frame clones, not every one. The sample has hundreds of thousands of clones; roughly 70% are singletons. The chain combines TRBV11-3 with TRBJ2-5, with 10 bases fitting TRBD2. Sequencing was done on a sample of memory CD4+ T cells sorted from blood. Subset described: CD45RA-negative fraction. This TCR was recovered from a woman aged 30 to 39 in good health. CDR3 residues: CASSRTSGHQETQYF. The CDR3 nucleotides read TGTGCCAGCAGCCGGACTAGCGGACACCAAGAGACCCAGTACTTC.